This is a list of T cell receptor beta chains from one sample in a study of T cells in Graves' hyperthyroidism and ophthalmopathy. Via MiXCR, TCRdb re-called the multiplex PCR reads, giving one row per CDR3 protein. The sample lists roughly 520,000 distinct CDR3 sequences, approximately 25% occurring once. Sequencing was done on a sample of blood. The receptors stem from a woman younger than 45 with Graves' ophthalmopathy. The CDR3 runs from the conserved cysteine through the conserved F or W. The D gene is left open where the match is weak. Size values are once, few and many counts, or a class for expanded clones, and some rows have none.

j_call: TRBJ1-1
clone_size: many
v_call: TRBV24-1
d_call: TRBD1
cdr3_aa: CATRENRGQGTEAFF
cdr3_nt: TGTGCCACCAGGGAAAACAGGGGGCAAGGCACTGAAGCTTTCTTT

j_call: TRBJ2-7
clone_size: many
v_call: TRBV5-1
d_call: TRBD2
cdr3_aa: CASSLAGIAGAAQYF
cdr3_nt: TGCGCCAGCAGCTTGGCCGGGATAGCGGGAGCGGCGCAGTACTTC

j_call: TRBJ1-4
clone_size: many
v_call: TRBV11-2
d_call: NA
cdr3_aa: CASSFALRGEKLFF
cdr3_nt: TGTGCCAGCAGCTTCGCACTCCGGGGGGAAAAACTGTTTTTT

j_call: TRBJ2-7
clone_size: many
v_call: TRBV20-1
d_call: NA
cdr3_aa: CSATINEQYF
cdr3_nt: TGCAGTGCTACTATTAACGAGCAGTACTTC

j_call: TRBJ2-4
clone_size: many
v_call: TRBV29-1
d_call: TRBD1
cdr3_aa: CSGLDRGKNIQYF
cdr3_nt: TGCAGCGGCCTGGACAGGGGCAAAAACATTCAGTACTTC

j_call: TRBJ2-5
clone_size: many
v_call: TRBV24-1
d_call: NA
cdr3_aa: CATTQTATQETQYF
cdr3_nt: TGTGCCACCACTCAGACAGCCACCCAAGAGACCCAGTACTTC

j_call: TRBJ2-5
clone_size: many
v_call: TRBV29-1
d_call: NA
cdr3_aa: CSVTSRGKETQYF
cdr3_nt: TGCAGCGTTACCTCACGGGGGAAGGAGACCCAGTACTTC

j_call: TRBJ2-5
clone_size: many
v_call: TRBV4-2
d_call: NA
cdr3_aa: CASSQEAAAVQETQYF
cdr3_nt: TGTGCCAGCAGCCAAGAAGCGGCAGCGGTCCAGGAGACCCAGTACTTC

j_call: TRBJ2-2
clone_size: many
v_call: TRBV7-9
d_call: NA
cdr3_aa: CASSLGNSGELFF
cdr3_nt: TGTGCCAGCAGCTTAGGCAACTCCGGGGAGCTGTTTTTT

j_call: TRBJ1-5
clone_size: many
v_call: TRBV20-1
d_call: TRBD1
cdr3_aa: CSATQPTGGGQPQHF
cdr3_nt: TGCAGTGCTACCCAACCCACAGGGGGAGGACAGCCCCAGCATTTT

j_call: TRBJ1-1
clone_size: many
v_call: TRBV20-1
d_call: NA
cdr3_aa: CSASLLQGYTEAFF
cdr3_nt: TGCAGTGCTAGTTTGCTTCAAGGCTACACTGAAGCTTTCTTT

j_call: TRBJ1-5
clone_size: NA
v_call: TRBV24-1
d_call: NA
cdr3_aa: CATSAGVNQPQHF
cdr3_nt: TGTGCCACCAGCGCAGGGGTAAATCAGCCCCAGCATTTT

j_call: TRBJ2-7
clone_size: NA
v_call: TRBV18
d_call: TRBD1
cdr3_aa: CASSPDRGRNEQYF
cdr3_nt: TGTGCCAGCTCACCAGACAGGGGACGCAACGAGCAGTACTTC

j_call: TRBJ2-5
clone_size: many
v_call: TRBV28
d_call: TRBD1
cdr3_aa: CASSYSSGTARVAQYF
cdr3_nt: TGTGCCAGCAGTTACTCATCCGGGACAGCTCGTGTGGCCCAGTACTTC

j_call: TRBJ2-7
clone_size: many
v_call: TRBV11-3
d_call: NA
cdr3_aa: CASSLGFGGGRGRFTYEQYF
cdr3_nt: TGTGCCAGCAGCTTAGGTTTTGGCGGGGGCCGGGGACGATTCACCTACGAGCAGTACTTC

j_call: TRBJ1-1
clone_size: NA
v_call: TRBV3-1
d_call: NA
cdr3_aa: CASSQGTATFF
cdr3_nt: TGTGCCAGCAGCCAGGGGACTGCCACTTTCTTT

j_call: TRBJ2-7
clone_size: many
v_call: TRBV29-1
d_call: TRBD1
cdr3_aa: CSGTGYGYEQYF
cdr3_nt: TGCAGCGGGACAGGGTACGGATACGAGCAGTACTTC

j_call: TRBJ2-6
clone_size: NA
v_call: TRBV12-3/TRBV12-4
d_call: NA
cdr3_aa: CASSLRQTGANVLTF
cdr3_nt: TGTGCCAGCAGTTTGCGACAAACTGGGGCCAACGTCCTGACTTTC

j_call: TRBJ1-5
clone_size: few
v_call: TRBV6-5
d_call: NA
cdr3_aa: CASSYSRTPNQPQHF
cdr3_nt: TGTGCCAGCAGTTACTCGAGAACACCAAATCAGCCCCAGCATTTT

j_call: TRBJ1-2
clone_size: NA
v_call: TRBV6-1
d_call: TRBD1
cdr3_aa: CASRTTGGAGYGYTF
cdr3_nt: TGTGCCAGCAGGACAACAGGGGGCGCGGGCTATGGCTACACCTTC

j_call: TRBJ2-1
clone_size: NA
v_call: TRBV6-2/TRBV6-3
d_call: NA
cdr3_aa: CASSNGGPYNEQFF
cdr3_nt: TGTGCCAGCAGTAACGGGGGACCATACAATGAGCAGTTCTTC

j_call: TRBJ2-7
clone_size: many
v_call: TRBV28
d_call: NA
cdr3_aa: CASSLGRTGDGGYF
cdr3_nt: TGTGCCAGCAGTTTGGGCAGAACAGGTGACGGAGGGTACTTC

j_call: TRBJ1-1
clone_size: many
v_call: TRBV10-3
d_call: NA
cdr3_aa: CAISGTNTEAFF
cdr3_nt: TGTGCCATCAGTGGAACGAACACTGAAGCTTTCTTT

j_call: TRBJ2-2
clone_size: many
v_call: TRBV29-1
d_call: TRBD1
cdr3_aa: CSVGRQGVDTGELFF
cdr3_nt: TGCAGCGTTGGTAGACAGGGTGTGGACACCGGGGAGCTGTTTTTT

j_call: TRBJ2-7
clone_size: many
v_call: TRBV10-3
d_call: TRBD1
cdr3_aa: CATSIDRGLYEQYF
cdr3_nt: TGTGCCACCAGCATCGACAGGGGGCTCTACGAGCAGTACTTC

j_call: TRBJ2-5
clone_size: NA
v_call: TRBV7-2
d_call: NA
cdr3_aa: CASTPVRHQETQYF
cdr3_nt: TGTGCCAGCACTCCGGTTAGACACCAAGAGACCCAGTACTTC

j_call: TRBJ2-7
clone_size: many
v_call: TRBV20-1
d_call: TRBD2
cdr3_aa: CSARVQRTSGGYEQYF
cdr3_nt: TGCAGTGCTAGAGTTCAGCGGACTAGCGGGGGGTACGAGCAGTACTTC

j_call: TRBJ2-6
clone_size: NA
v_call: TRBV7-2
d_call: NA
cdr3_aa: CASSLRHSGANVLTF
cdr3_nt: TGTGCCAGCAGCTTAAGACACTCTGGGGCCAACGTCCTGACTTTC

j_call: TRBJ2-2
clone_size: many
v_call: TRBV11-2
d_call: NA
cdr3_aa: CAIGSTGELFF
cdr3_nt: TGTGCCATCGGGAGTACCGGGGAGCTGTTTTTT

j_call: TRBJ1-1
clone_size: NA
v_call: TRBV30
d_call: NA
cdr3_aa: CAWSGSGTEAFF
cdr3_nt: TGTGCCTGGTCAGGGTCTGGCACTGAAGCTTTCTTT

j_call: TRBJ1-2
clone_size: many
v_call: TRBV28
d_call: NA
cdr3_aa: CASGSGDFFYGYTF
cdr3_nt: TGTGCCAGCGGGTCAGGGGATTTTTTCTATGGCTACACCTTC

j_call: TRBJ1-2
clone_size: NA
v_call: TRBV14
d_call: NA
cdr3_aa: CASSQVGVSTGGYTF
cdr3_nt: TGTGCCAGCAGCCAAGTTGGGGTCTCGACGGGAGGCTACACCTTC

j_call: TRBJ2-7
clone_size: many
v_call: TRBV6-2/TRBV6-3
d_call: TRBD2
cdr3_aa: CASSYTPGSGGSYEQYF
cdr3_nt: TGTGCCAGCAGTTACACGCCGGGTAGCGGGGGATCCTACGAGCAGTACTTC

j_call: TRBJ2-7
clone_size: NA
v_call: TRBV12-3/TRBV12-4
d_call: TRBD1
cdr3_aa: CASSPPSGGEQYF
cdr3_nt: TGTGCCAGCAGTCCCCCCTCAGGGGGCGAGCAGTACTTC

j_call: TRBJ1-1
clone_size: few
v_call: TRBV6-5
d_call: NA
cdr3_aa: CASSLTPRDINTEAFF
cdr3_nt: TGTGCCAGCAGTTTAACACCGCGCGACATTAACACTGAAGCTTTCTTT

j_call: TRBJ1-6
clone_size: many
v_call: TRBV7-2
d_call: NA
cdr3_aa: CASSLANLRTLHF
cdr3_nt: TGTGCCAGCAGCTTAGCCAATCTGAGGACCCTCCACTTT

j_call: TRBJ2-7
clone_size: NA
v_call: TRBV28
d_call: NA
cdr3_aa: CASSSRRRYEQYF
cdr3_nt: TGTGCCAGCAGTTCCCGGAGGCGCTACGAGCAGTACTTC

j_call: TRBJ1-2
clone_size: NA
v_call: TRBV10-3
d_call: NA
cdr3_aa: CAISVGWRDYGYTF
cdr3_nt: TGTGCCATCAGTGTCGGATGGAGAGACTATGGCTACACCTTC

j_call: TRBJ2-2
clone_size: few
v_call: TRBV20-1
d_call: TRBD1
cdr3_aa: CSAPQGADTGELLF
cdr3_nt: TGCAGTGCGCCACAGGGGGCGGACACCGGGGAGCTGCTTTTT

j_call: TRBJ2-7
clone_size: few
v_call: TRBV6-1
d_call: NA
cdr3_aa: CASSADEQYF
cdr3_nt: TGTGCCAGCAGCGCCGACGAGCAGTACTTC

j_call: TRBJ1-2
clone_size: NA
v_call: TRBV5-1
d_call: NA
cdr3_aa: CASSLTPRGNYGYTF
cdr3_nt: TGCGCCAGCAGCCTGACCCCAAGAGGCAACTATGGCTACACCTTC

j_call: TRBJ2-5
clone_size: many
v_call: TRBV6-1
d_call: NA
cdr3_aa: CASSEAPTTQETQYF
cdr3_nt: TGTGCCAGCAGTGAAGCCCCGACTACTCAAGAGACCCAGTACTTC

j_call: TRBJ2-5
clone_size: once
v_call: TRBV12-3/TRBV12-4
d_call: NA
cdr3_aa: CASSSGPETQYF
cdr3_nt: TGTGCCAGCAGTTCGGGGCCGGAGACCCAGTACTTC

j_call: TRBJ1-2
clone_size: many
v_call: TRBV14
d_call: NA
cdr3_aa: CASSQVPGYGDGYTF
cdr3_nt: TGTGCCAGCAGCCAAGTTCCCGGGTATGGGGATGGCTACACCTTC

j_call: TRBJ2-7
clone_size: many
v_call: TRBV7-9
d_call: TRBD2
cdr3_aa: CASSSLAGGLYEQYF
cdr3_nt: TGTGCCAGCAGCTCACTAGCGGGGGGGCTCTACGAGCAGTACTTC